Listed below are T cell receptor beta chains from one sample, sequenced in a study of T cell repertoires in cytomegalovirus infection. TCRdb fed the reads into MiXCR, producing one record per CDR3 protein. This sample has around 50,000 distinct CDR3 sequences, with roughly a fifth found just once. These TCRs are of unknown antigen specificity. Sequencing was performed on CD8+ T cells from cultured PBMCs, taken from culture after CMV antigen stimulation. Receptors originate from a human donor in good health (CMV status not recorded). Some clones in this sample may be carry-over from other donors' samples. CDR3s include the opening cysteine and the closing phenylalanine or tryptophan. Each record gives: V gene, CDR3 protein.

>TRBV12-3/TRBV12-4
CASSLGNYGYTF
>TRBV7-9
CASSPGAGPEQYF
>TRBV6-1
CASSEQGVYNEQFF
>TRBV11-2
CASTAGGGEQYF
>TRBV7-8
CASSPQGAGNQPQHF
>TRBV6-1
CASSGQTSYSNQPQHF
>TRBV11-2
CASSLAGRQFF
>TRBV12-3/TRBV12-4
CASRKYTGFETEAFF
>TRBV4-1
CASSLNSGTGRAEAFF
>TRBV27
CASSLSGKTQYF
>TRBV19
CASHRRHEAFF
>TRBV7-2
CASSLGVTYEQYF
>TRBV28
CASSLEQRELNEQFF
>TRBV7-8
CASSPEGNSNQPQHF
>TRBV28
CASSTRAGGSIEQYF
>TRBV12-3/TRBV12-4
CASSLGDTSYEQYF
>TRBV7-2
CASSIGPSLGGDEQFF
>TRBV7-2
CASSLVGNEQYF
>TRBV7-9
CASSLPGGAGDMNTEAFF
>TRBV7-2
CASSRRDSEYEQYF
>TRBV7-9
CASRLGTGGNYEQYF
>TRBV7-9
CASSHGDRAEQYF
>TRBV19
CASSIVGGGQPQHF
>TRBV12-3/TRBV12-4
CASSSRLAGNTGELFF
>TRBV6-2/TRBV6-3
CASSFTEAGELFF
>TRBV7-3
CASSPSGAQETQYF
>TRBV27
CASSSGLAERDTQCF
>TRBV6-2/TRBV6-3
CASSYSKSGGYGYTF
>TRBV7-3
CASSSEYNEQFF
>TRBV7-2
CASNSLDAGELFF
>TRBV6-5
CASSYSGTLVGTDTQYF
>TRBV7-2
CASSLALGYEAFF
>TRBV7-2
CASSLSGGAGETQYF
>TRBV6-2/TRBV6-3
CASSTTSGEQFF
>TRBV7-8
CASSGQGRTDTQYF
>TRBV5-4
CASRLGTVAGELFF
>TRBV5-1
CASSLALSQETQYF
>TRBV7-9
CASSLGRGQGLSNYGYTF
>TRBV11-2
CASSLGREAKNIQYF
>TRBV11-3
CASSARQGSANEQFF
>TRBV28
CASSFPSGERNEQFF
>TRBV28
CASSFLGQDNQPQHF
>TRBV19
CASWGQGMRQPQHF
>TRBV28
CASTMGGRLAGGPDTQYF
>TRBV2
CASSGRHTGANVLTF
>TRBV7-2
CASSPDPRSGGAANEKLFF
>TRBV7-2
CASSRGTSGSRHEQFF
>TRBV27
CASSITIGGGYGYTF
>TRBV7-8
CASTLAGEEPYF
>TRBV12-3/TRBV12-4
CASRTPGLGNEQFF
>TRBV27
CATSTQGGDTEAFF
>TRBV6-8
CASSYGDTVSYEQYF